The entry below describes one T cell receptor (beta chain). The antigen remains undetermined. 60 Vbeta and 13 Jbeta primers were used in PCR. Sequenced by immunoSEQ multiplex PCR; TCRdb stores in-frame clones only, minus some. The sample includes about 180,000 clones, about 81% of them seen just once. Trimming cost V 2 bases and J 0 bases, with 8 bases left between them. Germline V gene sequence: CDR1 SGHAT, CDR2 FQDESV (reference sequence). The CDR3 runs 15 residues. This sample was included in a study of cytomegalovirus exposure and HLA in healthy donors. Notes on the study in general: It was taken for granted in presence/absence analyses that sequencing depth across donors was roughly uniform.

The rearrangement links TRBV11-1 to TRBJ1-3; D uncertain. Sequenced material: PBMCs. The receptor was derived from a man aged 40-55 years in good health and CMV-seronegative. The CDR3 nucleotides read TGTGCCAGCAGCTTAACGGGATCCTCTGGAAACACCATATATTTT. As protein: CASSLTGSSGNTIYF.